These 30 T cell receptor beta chains were all obtained from the same sample, sequenced in a study of T-cell reconstitution after alpha-beta-depleted transplantation in children. It was with unique molecular identifiers that the TCRbeta library was prepared. Using its own MiXCR run on the PCR reads, TCRdb lists one record per CDR3 protein. The repertoire has 350,000 to 400,000 distinct CDR3 sequences, more than 10% of them found once; the top ten carry over 3.5%. Source: PBMCs, taken from the stem cell graft. The receptor source for this set is a human donor who donated a stem cell graft to a child with Fanconi anemia.

The rearrangement links TRBV7-2 to TRBJ2-4; 10 bases line up with TRBD2. The length of the CDR3 is 15 residues. V shed 2 bases, J shed 6 bases, and the junction held 4 bases outside the gene matches. The germline V gene has CDR1 SGHTA and CDR2 FQGNSA. The CDR3 sequence: CASSLKRGGGNIQYF. Written as DNA, the CDR3 is TGTGCCAGCAGCTTAAAGCGGGGGGGCGGAAACATTCAGTACTTC.

The rearrangement uses TRBV7-2 and TRBJ2-5; D unclear. V shed 2 bases and J shed 1 base, with 11 bases lying between them. Germline-derived CDR1 and CDR2 are SGHTA and FQGNSA. The CDR3 covers 15 residues. DNA for the CDR3: TGTGCCAGCAGCTTATTGGCGGAGTTCCAAGAGACCCAGTACTTC. Encoded protein: CASSLLAEFQETQYF.

This clonotype turned up a few times. The chain couples TRBV2 to TRBJ1-6; the D is unclear. CDR1 is SNHLY, CDR2 FYNNEI, per germline. This CDR3 has 15 residues. Trimming took 7 bases from V and 2 from J, leaving 12 bases between them. The chain's CDR3 is CASTQDFAYNSPLHF. The CDR3 coding sequence is TGTGCCAGCACTCAGGATTTCGCCTATAATTCACCCCTCCACTTT.

There are many counts of this clonotype. The chain uses TRBV4-3 and TRBJ2-4; D uncertain. The ends were cut back, 1 base at V and 6 bases at J, with 7 bases in the middle. The CDR3 length is 13 residues. Germline CDR1 LGHNA, CDR2 YSLEER. The CDR3 DNA reads TGCGCCAGCAGCCAAGTCGACGGAAACATTCAGTACTTC. This sequence encodes CASSQVDGNIQYF.

In its sample, this clonotype was seen a few times. V usage is TRBV11-1 and J usage is TRBJ2-1; 10 nucleotides agree with TRBD2. Germline V gene sequence: CDR1 SGHAT, CDR2 FQDESV (reference sequence). This CDR3 is built from 14 residues. Trimming took 7 bases from V and 4 from J; bases not matched to a gene: 4. CDR3: CASTTAGGYNEQFF. As DNA, the CDR3 is TGTGCCAGCACTACAGCGGGGGGGTACAATGAGCAGTTCTTC.

This rearrangement joins TRBV4-3 to TRBJ1-2; possibly TRBD1 for D (6 bases). CDR3 length equals 16 residues. The germline gives CDR1 LGHNA, CDR2 YSLEER. Trimming removed 3 bases at V and 4 bases at J, with 18 bases between. In DNA form, the CDR3 reads TGCGCCAGCAGCCAGTTGACAGGCCGAGTGGGCTATGGCTACACCTTC. It encodes CASSQLTGRVGYGYTF.

This chain connects TRBV27 to TRBJ1-5; D gene unclear. The CDR3 totals 15 residues. V shed 6 bases and J shed 2 bases, with 14 bases lying between them. CDR1 is MNHEY and CDR2 is SMNVEV in the germline V gene (reference sequence). CDR3 in DNA: TGTGCCAGCAGGGCGAAGGTTGGAGGCAATCAGCCCCAGCATTTT. Protein sequence: CASRAKVGGNQPQHF.

The chain is built from TRBV5-1 and TRBJ1-1; 7 nucleotides agree with TRBD1. Germline V lookup: CDR1 SGHRS, CDR2 YFSETQ. Losses at the gene ends were 0 bases for V and 0 bases for J; bases not matched to a gene: 5. This CDR3 spans 16 amino acids. The CDR3: CASSLGSGTVNTEAFF. The CDR3 bases are TGCGCCAGCAGCTTGGGGTCGGGGACAGTGAACACTGAAGCTTTCTTT.

The J gene is TRBJ2-3, the V gene TRBV20-1, with D maybe TRBD1 (5 bases). Germline loops: CDR1 DFQATT, CDR2 SNEGSKA (reference sequence). The CDR3 has 15 residues. Trimming took 5 bases from V and 1 from J, leaving 16 bases between them. The CDR3 loop reads CSAFSQGTGTDTQYF. The CDR3 region has the DNA TGCAGTGCTTTTTCCCAGGGTACCGGCACAGATACGCAGTATTTT.

This clonotype has only one observation. The V gene is TRBV20-1, the J gene TRBJ2-2; D could derive from TRBD1 or TRBD2 (6 bases each). The CDR3 is 14 amino acids. The V gene lost 2 bases and the J gene lost 4 bases, with 11 bases spanning the gap. Germline lookup yields CDR1 DFQATT and CDR2 SNEGSKA (reference sequence). CDR3 in DNA: TGCAGTGCTAGAATCGGGGGCTCCACCGGGGAGCTGTTTTTT. Protein sequence: CSARIGGSTGELFF.

This clonotype was detected only a few times. The chain's CDR3 is CASSSTAGTGEGYTF. The CDR3 nucleotides are TGCGCCAGCAGTTCCACCGCCGGGACAGGGGAGGGATACACCTTC. The chain has TRBV5-1 and TRBJ1-2; 10 bases match TRBD1. The CDR3 totals 15 residues. V shed 5 bases and J 11 bases; nucleotides not matched to a gene: 15. Germline V CDR1 and CDR2: SGHRS, YFSETQ.

The chain couples TRBV6-6 to TRBJ2-1, with D perhaps TRBD1 (6 bases). The germline V gene encodes CDR1 MNHNY and CDR2 SVGAGI (reference sequence). The CDR3 spans 12 residues. The V end was cut by 6 bases, the J end by 8 bases, with 11 bases between. In DNA form, the CDR3 reads TGTGCCAGCAGCGCAGGGGTGGATGAGCAGTTCTTC. Translated, it gives CASSAGVDEQFF.

The genes are TRBV6-1 and TRBJ1-3; 10 positions agree with TRBD1. There are 17 residues in the CDR3. Germline values: CDR1 MNHNS, CDR2 SASEGT. V trimming: 6 bases; J trimming: 0 bases; junction bases outside the gene matches: 8. The CDR3: CASSKRQGANSGNTIYF. In nucleotides, the CDR3 is TGTGCCAGCAGCAAACGACAGGGGGCAAACTCTGGAAACACCATATATTTT.

This clonotype was found many times. This chain connects TRBV5-1 to TRBJ1-1; a weak D match, TRBD1 (6 bases). This CDR3 has 13 amino acids. Germline CDR1 is SGHRS and CDR2 is YFSETQ. Between the trimmed V and J ends, which lost 4 bases and 8 bases, there was a span of 15 bases. DNA of the CDR3: TGCGCCAGCAGCCCGGACAGTCGACTAGAAGCTTTCTTT. Its protein product is CASSPDSRLEAFF.

A few counts support this clonotype. The gene calls are TRBV7-9 and TRBJ1-1; the D gene is possibly TRBD1 (5 bases). The CDR3 covers 16 residues. V was trimmed by 0 bases and J by 0 bases, leaving 11 bases between them. CDR1 is SEHNR and CDR2 is FQNEAQ in the germline V gene (reference sequence). The DNA for the CDR3 is TGTGCCAGCAGCTTAGCGTTGGCAGGGTTGAACACTGAAGCTTTCTTT. This codes for CASSLALAGLNTEAFF.

The J gene is TRBJ2-1, the V gene TRBV4-3, with 13 bases aligning to TRBD2. This CDR3 has 17 residues. Germline-derived CDR1 and CDR2 are LGHNA and YSLEER. V lost 1 base, J lost 1 base, and 1 base stayed unmatched. As DNA, the CDR3 is TGCGCCAGCAGCCAAGGGACTAGCGGGGGTTCCTACAATGAGCAGTTCTTC. Encoded protein: CASSQGTSGGSYNEQFF.

Ten or more counts support this clonotype. The rearrangement uses TRBV5-5 and TRBJ1-2; 7 bases map to TRBD1. This CDR3 region has 14 residues. CDR1 and CDR2 from the germline V gene are SGHKS and YYEKEE (reference sequence). V gave up 1 base and J gave up 2 bases; unmatched junction bases: 2. The CDR3 bases are TGTGCCAGCAGCTTGAGGGACAGCAACTATGGCTACACCTTC. It is translated as CASSLRDSNYGYTF.

In its sample, this clonotype was seen a few times. This chain joins TRBV29-1 and TRBJ1-1, with a weak D call TRBD1 (6 bases). Between the trimmed V and J ends, which lost 6 bases and 0 bases, there was a span of 11 bases. In germline, CDR1 is SQVTM, CDR2 ANQGSEA. The CDR3 length is 13 residues. In nucleotides, the CDR3 is TGCAGCGTCCGGACAGATTTGAACACTGAAGCTTTCTTT. This codes for CSVRTDLNTEAFF.

This clonotype was seen more than once but under ten times. A read error may be the cause here, since a much bigger clone is one base away. The chain joins TRBV7-9 to TRBJ2-1; unclear D gene. The germline gives CDR1 SEHNR, CDR2 FQNEAQ (reference sequence). Trimming removed 5 bases at V and 8 bases at J, with 4 bases between. The CDR3 runs 10 residues. CDR3 in amino acids: CASSRDEQFF. CDR3 coding DNA: TGTGCCAGCAGCCGGGATGAGCAGTTCTTC.

This chain joins TRBV10-3 and TRBJ2-2; TRBD1 or TRBD2 may be the D gene (5 bases each). Trimming cost V 2 bases and J 7 bases, with 14 bases left between them. Germline V gives CDR1 ENHRY, CDR2 SYGVKD. This CDR3 spans 15 amino acids. CDR3 DNA: TGTGCCATCAGTGAGCTTGGGACGACTATCGGGGAGCTGTTTTTT. Translated, it gives CAISELGTTIGELFF.

This clonotype was seen a few times. The chain joins TRBV6-5 to TRBJ2-7; D tentatively reads TRBD1 or TRBD2 (6 bases each). This CDR3 comprises 15 residues. V lost 0 bases and J 1 base, leaving 10 bases between the germline ends. The germline V gene encodes CDR1 MNHEY and CDR2 SVGAGI. CDR3 region: CASSYSAGHSYEQYV. CDR3 bases: TGTGCCAGCAGTTACTCCGCGGGACATTCCTACGAGCAGTACGTC.

This clonotype showed up many times. The chain links TRBV6-5 to TRBJ2-5; D possibly corresponds to TRBD2 (6 bases). V shed 8 bases and J shed 1 base, with 8 bases lying between them. CDR3 length equals 12 residues. The germline V gene encodes CDR1 MNHEY and CDR2 SVGAGI. The CDR3 is CASGDFQETQYF. CDR3 in DNA: TGTGCCAGCGGGGACTTCCAAGAGACCCAGTACTTC.

The count of this clonotype is one. Given a much more abundant clone one base away, this may be a read error. This likely comes from a read error, as the CDR3 has no conserved phenylalanine or tryptophan at its end. The chain uses TRBV4-2 and TRBJ1-6, with 7 bases matching TRBD1. The CDR3 length is 17 residues. Germline trimming cut 4 bases from V and 0 bases from J; bases unmatched to any gene: 6. CDR1 and CDR2 from the germline V gene are LGHNA and YNFKEQ. The DNA for the CDR3 is TGTGCCAGCAGCCTTGACAGGGCGAGCTCCTATAATTCACCCCTCCACTCT. Its translation is CASSLDRASSYNSPLHS.

The rearrangement joins TRBV6-1 to TRBJ2-2; 13 bases match TRBD2. Losses at the gene ends were 10 bases for V and 2 bases for J; bases not matched to a gene: 7. Germline-derived CDR1 and CDR2 are MNHNS and SASEGT. The CDR3 runs to 16 residues. The CDR3 reads CATSTSGGANTGELFF. For the CDR3, the DNA is TGTGCCACCTCTACTAGCGGGGGGGCAAACACCGGGGAGCTGTTTTTT.

This clonotype was recorded at least ten times. The chain employs TRBV9 and TRBJ1-2; D uncertain. Germline lookup yields CDR1 SGDLS and CDR2 YYNGEE. The V end was cut by 0 bases, the J end by 2 bases, with 5 bases between. The CDR3 extends over 13 amino acids. As DNA, the CDR3 is TGTGCCAGCAGCGTAGAGCCCAACTATGGCTACACCTTC. Its translation: CASSVEPNYGYTF.

The sample holds a few counts of this clonotype. This chain connects TRBV12-3 or TRBV12-4 to TRBJ1-6; perhaps TRBD1 as D (5 bases). With 7 bases removed from V and 9 bases from J, the gap between germline ends came to 19 bases. The CDR3 runs to 15 residues. CDR3 residues: CASTLGPGLSSPLHF. The CDR3, as DNA: TGTGCCAGCACCTTAGGCCCAGGGTTGAGTTCACCCCTCCACTTT.

The sample holds a few counts of this clonotype. V is TRBV6-5 and J is TRBJ2-6, with D hard to call. This CDR3 has 14 residues. Germline V gives CDR1 MNHEY, CDR2 SVGAGI. Deletions cut 2 bases from V and 4 bases from J, with 6 bases between. The DNA for the CDR3 is TGTGCCAGCAGTTACAGGTCCGGGGCCAACGTCCTGACTTTC. Protein product: CASSYRSGANVLTF.

There are many counts of this clonotype. The CDR3 loop reads CASSSTAYEQYF. The CDR3 DNA sequence: TGTGCCAGCAGTTCGACAGCCTACGAGCAGTACTTC. The rearrangement uses TRBV12-3 or TRBV12-4 and TRBJ2-7; D may be TRBD1 (5 bases). The CDR3 is 12 amino acids. The V and J ends lost 4 bases and 2 bases respectively, with 6 bases between them.

This clonotype was counted many times. The CDR3 reads CASSPARRQAQGTQYF. The CDR3 DNA is TGTGCCAGCAGTCCCGCCCGTCGACAGGCCCAGGGTACGCAGTATTTT. The chain links TRBV7-2 to TRBJ2-3; a possible D gene is TRBD1 (6 bases). This CDR3 spans 16 amino acids. Trimming removed 6 bases from V and 8 bases from J, with 24 bases in between. Germline V gene data show CDR1 as SGHTA and CDR2 as FQGNSA. The full variable domain, its missing parts supplied by reference TRBV7-2 and TRBJ2-3, is GAGVSQSPSNKVTEKGKDVELRCDPISGHTALYWYRQSLGQGLEFLIYFQGNSAPDKSGLPSDRFSAERTGGSVSTLTIQRTQQEDSAVYLCASSPARRQAQGTQYFGPGTRLTVL.

The V and J genes are TRBV3-1 and TRBJ2-1, with 12 bases aligning to TRBD2. The CDR3 totals 19 residues. With V trimmed by 6 bases and J by 0 bases, 12 bases remained unmatched. The germline gives CDR1 LGHDT, CDR2 YNNKEL (reference sequence). The CDR3 DNA reads TGTGCCAGCAGTCCTCCTAGCGGGGGGGCTTTGAGCTCCTACAATGAGCAGTTCTTC. As protein: CASSPPSGGALSSYNEQFF.